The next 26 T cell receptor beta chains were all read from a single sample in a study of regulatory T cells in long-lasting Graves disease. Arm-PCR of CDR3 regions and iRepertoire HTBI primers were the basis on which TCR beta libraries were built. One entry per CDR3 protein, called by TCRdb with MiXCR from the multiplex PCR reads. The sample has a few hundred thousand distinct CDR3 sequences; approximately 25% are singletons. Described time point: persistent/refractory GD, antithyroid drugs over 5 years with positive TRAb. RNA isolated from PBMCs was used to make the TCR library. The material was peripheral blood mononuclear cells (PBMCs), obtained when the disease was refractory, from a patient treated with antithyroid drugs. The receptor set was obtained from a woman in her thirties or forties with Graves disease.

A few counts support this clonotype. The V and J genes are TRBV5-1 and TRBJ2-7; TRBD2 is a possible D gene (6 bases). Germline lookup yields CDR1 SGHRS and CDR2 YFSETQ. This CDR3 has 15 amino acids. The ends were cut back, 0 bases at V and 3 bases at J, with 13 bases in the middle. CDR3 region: CASSLGAGSIYEQYF. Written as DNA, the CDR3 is TGCGCCAGCAGCTTGGGGGCGGGGAGCATCTACGAGCAGTACTTC.

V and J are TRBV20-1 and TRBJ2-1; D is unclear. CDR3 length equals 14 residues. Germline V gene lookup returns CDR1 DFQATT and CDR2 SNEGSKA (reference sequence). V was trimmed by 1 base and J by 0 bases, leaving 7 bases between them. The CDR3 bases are TGCAGTGCTAGAGCTTATACCTCCTACAATGAGCAGTTCTTC. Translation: CSARAYTSYNEQFF.

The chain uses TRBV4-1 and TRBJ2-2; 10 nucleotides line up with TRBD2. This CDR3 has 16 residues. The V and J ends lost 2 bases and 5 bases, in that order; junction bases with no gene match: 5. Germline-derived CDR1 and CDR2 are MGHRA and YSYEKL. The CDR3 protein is CASSQRSGRGTGELFF. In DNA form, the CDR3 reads TGCGCCAGCAGCCAAAGAAGCGGGAGGGGGACCGGGGAGCTGTTTTTT.

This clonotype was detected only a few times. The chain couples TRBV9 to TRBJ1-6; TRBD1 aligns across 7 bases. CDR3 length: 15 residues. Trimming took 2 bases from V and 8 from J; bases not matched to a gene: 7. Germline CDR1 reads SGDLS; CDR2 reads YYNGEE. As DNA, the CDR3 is TGTGCCAGCAGCGTGTCCGGGACAGCATATTCACCCCTCCACTTT. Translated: CASSVSGTAYSPLHF.

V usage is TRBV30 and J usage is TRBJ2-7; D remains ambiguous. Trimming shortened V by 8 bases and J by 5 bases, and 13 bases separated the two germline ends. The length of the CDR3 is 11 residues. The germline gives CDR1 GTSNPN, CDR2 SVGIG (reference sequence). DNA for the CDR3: TGTGCCGGCAATTGGTGGGACGAGCAGTACTTC. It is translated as CAGNWWDEQYF.

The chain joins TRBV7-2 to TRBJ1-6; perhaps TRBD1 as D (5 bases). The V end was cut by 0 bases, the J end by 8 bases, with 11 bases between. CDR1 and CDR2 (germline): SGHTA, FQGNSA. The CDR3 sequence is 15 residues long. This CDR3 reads CASSLAMTAYSPLHF. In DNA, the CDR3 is TGTGCCAGCAGCTTAGCTATGACAGCGTATTCACCCCTCCACTTT.

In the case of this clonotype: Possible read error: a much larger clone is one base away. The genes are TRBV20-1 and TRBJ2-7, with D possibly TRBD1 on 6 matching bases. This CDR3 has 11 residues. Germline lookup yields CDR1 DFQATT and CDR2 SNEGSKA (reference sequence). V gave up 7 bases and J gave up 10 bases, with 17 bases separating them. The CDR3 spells CSVDETDSQYF. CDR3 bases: TGCAGTGTCGATGAAACGGACAGTCAGTACTTC.

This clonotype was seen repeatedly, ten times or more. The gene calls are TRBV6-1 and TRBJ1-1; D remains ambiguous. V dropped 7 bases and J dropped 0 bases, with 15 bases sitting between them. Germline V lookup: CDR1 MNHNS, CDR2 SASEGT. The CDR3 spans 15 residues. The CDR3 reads CASTEPVEMNTEAFF. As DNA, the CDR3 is TGTGCCAGCACTGAGCCTGTGGAGATGAACACTGAAGCTTTCTTT.

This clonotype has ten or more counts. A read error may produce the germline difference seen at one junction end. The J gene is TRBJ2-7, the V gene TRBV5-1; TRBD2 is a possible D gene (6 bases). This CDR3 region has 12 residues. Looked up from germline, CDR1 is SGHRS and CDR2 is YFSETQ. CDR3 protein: CASSPTGDEQYF. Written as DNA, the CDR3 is TGTGCCAGCAGCCCTACGGGGGACGAGCAGTACTTC.

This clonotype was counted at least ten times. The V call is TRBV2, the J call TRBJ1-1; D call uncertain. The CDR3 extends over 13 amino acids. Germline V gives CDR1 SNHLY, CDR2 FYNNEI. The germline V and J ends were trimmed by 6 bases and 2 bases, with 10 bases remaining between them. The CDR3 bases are TGTGCCAGCAGAAAGGACGGTAACACTGAAGCTTTCTTT. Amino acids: CASRKDGNTEAFF.

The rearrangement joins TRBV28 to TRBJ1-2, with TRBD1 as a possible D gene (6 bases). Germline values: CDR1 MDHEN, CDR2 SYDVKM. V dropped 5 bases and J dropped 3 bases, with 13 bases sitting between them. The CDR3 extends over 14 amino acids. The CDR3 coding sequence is TGTGCCAGCAGTCTCCCGACAGGCCACTATGGCTACACCTTC. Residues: CASSLPTGHYGYTF.

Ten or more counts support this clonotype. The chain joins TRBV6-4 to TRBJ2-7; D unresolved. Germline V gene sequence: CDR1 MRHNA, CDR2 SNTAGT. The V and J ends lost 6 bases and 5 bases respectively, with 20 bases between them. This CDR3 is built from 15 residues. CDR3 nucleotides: TGTGCCAGCAGCGGACGGCCTACAGTATTGCACGAGCAGTACTTC. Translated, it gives CASSGRPTVLHEQYF.

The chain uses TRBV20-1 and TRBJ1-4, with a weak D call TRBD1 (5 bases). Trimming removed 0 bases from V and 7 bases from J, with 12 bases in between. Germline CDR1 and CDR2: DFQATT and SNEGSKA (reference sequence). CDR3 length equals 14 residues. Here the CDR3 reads CSARDLHGGEKLFF. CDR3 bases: TGCAGTGCTAGAGATTTACACGGGGGTGAAAAACTGTTTTTT.

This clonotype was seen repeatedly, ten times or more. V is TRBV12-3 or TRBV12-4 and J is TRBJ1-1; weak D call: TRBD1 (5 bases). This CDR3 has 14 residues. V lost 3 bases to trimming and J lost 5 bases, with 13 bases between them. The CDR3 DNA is TGTGCCAGCAGTTTTTCGGGGGTTAAGACTGAAGCTTTCTTT. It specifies CASSFSGVKTEAFF.

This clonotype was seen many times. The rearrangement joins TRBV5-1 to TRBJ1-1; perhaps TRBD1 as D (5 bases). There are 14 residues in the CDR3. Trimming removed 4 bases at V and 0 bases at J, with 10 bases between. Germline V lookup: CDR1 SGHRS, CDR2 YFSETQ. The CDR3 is CASSPDIMNTEAFF. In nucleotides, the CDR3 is TGCGCCAGCAGCCCGGACATCATGAACACTGAAGCTTTCTTT.

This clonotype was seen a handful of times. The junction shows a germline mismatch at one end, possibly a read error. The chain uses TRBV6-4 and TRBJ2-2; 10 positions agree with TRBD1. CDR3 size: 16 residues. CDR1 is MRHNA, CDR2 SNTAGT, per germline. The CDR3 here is CASSYSDRGFTGELFF. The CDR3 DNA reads TGTGCCAGCAGTTACTCGGACAGGGGGTTCACCGGGGAGCTGTTTTTT.

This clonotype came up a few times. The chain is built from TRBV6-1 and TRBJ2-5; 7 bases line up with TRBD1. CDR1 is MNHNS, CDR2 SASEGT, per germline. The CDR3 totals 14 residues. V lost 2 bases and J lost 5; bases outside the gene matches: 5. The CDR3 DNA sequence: TGTGCCAGCAGTGAAATGGGACAGACGGAGACCCAGTACTTC. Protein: CASSEMGQTETQYF.

The CDR3 DNA follows: TGCAGTGCTTACGGGAGCTTTACGGATACGCAGTATTTT. This encodes CSAYGSFTDTQYF. The chain is built from TRBV20-1 and TRBJ2-3; TRBD2 might be the D (6 bases). The V end was cut by 5 bases, the J end by 6 bases, with 15 bases between. Germline CDR1 reads DFQATT; CDR2 reads SNEGSKA (reference sequence). This CDR3 has 13 residues.

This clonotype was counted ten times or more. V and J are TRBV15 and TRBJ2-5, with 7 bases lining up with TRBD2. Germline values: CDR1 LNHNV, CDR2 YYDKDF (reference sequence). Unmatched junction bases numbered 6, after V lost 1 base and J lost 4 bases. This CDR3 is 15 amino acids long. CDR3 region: CATSRVAGVGETQYF. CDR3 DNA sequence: TGTGCCACCAGCAGAGTGGCGGGAGTAGGAGAGACCCAGTACTTC.

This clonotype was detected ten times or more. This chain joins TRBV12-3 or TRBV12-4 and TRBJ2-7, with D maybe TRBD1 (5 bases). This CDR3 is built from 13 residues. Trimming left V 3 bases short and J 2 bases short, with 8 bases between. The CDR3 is CASSFGRAYEQYF. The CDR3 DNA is TGTGCCAGCAGTTTTGGCAGGGCCTACGAGCAGTACTTC.

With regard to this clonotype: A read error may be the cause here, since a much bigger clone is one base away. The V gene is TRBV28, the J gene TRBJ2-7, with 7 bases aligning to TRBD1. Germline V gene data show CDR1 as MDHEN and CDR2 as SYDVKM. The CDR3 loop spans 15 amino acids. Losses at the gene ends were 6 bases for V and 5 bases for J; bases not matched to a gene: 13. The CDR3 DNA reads TGTGCCAGCAGCAAATTAAGGACAGGTATCCACGAGCAGTACTTC. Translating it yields CASSKLRTGIHEQYF.

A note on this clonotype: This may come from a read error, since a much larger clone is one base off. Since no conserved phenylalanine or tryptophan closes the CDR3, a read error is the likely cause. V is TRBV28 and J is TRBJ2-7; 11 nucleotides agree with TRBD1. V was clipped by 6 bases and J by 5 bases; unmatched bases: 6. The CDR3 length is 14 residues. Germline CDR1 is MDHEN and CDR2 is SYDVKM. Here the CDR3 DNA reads TGTGCCAGCAGCTTAGGGACAGGGGGTCACGAGCAGTACCTC. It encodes CASSLGTGGHEQYL.

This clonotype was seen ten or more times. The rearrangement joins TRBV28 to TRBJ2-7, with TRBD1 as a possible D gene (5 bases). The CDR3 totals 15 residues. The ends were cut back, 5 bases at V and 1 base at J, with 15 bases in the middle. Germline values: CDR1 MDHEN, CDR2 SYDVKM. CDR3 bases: TGTGCCAGCAGTCCCCGTGGACACAAGTCCTACGAGCAGTACTTC. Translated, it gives CASSPRGHKSYEQYF.

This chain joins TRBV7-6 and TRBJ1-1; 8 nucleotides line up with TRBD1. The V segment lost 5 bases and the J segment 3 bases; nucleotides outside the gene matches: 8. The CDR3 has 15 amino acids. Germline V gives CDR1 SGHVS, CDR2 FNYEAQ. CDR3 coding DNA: TGTGCCAGCAGCCGACACAGGGGGGCGGACACTGAAGCTTTCTTT. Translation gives CASSRHRGADTEAFF. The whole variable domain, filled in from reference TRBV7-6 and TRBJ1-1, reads GAGVSQSPRYKVTKRGQDVALRCDPISGHVSLYWYRQALGQGPEFLTYFNYEAQQDKSGLPNDRFSAERPEGSISTLTIQRTEQRDSAMYRCASSRHRGADTEAFFGQGTRLTVV.

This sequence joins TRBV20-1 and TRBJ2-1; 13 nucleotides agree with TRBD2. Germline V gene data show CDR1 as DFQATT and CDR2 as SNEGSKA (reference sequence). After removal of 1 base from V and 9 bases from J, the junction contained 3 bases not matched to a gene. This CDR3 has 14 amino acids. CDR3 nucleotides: TGCAGTGCTAGAGGGACTAGCGGGAGACGTGAGCAGTTCTTC. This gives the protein CSARGTSGRREQFF.

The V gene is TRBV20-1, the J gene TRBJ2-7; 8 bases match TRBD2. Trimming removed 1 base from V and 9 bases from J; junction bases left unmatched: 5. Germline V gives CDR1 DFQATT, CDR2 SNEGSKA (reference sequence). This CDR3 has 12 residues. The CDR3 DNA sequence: TGCAGTGCTAGAGCCCGGGCGGGAGGGCAGTACTTC. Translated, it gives CSARARAGGQYF.